The 9 T cell receptor beta chains reported below all come from one sample, sequenced in a study of breast tumors, draining lymph nodes, adjacent tissues. TCRdb re-called the multiplex PCR reads through MiXCR, storing one row per CDR3 protein. The sample contains over 10,000 distinct CDR3 sequences, roughly 72% of which appear only once. Sequencing used tumor-adjacent breast tissue. Every receptor here comes from a female donor with breast cancer. Some clones in this sample may be carry-over from other donors' samples.

The CDR3: CASSRDRGRDYGYTF. CDR3 in DNA: TGCGCCAGCAGCCGGGACAGGGGGCGAGACTATGGCTACACCTTC. The chain combines TRBV4-3 with TRBJ1-2; TRBD1 agrees at 12 bases. This CDR3 spans 15 amino acids. Germline CDR1 LGHNA, CDR2 YSLEER. J was trimmed by 3 bases and V by 4 bases; bases with no gene match: 3.

J is TRBJ2-3 and V is TRBV7-2, with TRBD2 matching 8 bases. CDR3 length: 16 amino acids. Trimming took 5 bases from V and 2 from J; bases not matched to a gene: 9. Germline values: CDR1 SGHTA, CDR2 FQGNSA. Here the CDR3 reads CASSPMSGRLTDTQYF. CDR3 DNA sequence: TGTGCCAGCAGCCCCATGAGCGGGAGACTCACAGATACGCAGTATTTT. The whole variable domain, filled in from reference TRBV7-2 and TRBJ2-3, reads GAGVSQSPSNKVTEKGKDVELRCDPISGHTALYWYRQSLGQGLEFLIYFQGNSAPDKSGLPSDRFSAERTGGSVSTLTIQRTQQEDSAVYLCASSPMSGRLTDTQYFGPGTRLTVL.

This rearrangement joins TRBV6-6 to TRBJ2-7; the D gene is possibly TRBD2 (6 bases). The CDR3 has 15 residues. Germline CDR1 and CDR2: MNHNY and SVGAGI (reference sequence). V lost 0 bases to trimming and J lost 5 bases, with 14 bases between them. CDR3 nucleotide sequence: TGTGCCAGCAGTTACTCGTGGGGGGTGAAAAACGAGCAGTACTTC. Protein product: CASSYSWGVKNEQYF.

The chain employs TRBV9 and TRBJ2-3, with 9 bases identical to TRBD1. The CDR3 is 16 residues long. Germline V gives CDR1 SGDLS, CDR2 YYNGEE. J gave up 0 bases and V 0 bases, and 2 bases lay outside the gene matches. The CDR3: CASSVETGGSTDTQYF. As DNA, the CDR3 is TGTGCCAGCAGCGTAGAGACAGGGGGTAGCACAGATACGCAGTATTTT.

The gene calls are TRBV20-1 and TRBJ2-1; TRBD2 matches 13 bases. The V gene's germline CDR1 is DFQATT and CDR2 SNEGSKA (reference sequence). This CDR3 has 14 residues. V lost 8 bases and J lost 3; bases outside the gene matches: 4. The CDR3 nucleotides read TGCAGTCCCAGGACTAGCGGGAGCTACAATGAGCAGTTCTTC. This gives the protein CSPRTSGSYNEQFF.

The V call is TRBV4-3, the J call TRBJ2-7, with 8 bases that match TRBD2. Trimming removed 1 base from V and 0 bases from J; junction bases left unmatched: 2. Germline V gene data show CDR1 as LGHNA and CDR2 as YSLEER. The length of the CDR3 is 15 residues. CDR3 amino acids: CASSQGSGSSYEQYF. As DNA, the CDR3 is TGCGCCAGCAGCCAAGGGAGCGGGAGCTCCTACGAGCAGTACTTC.

This clonotype has just a few counts. The chain combines TRBV6-6 with TRBJ1-2; 7 bases fit TRBD1. The germline V gene encodes CDR1 MNHNY and CDR2 SVGAGI (reference sequence). The CDR3 totals 12 residues. After removal of 6 bases from V and 5 bases from J, the junction contained 3 bases not matched to a gene. The CDR3 bases are TGTGCCAGCAGAGGGACAGAGTATGGCTACACCTTC. It codes for CASRGTEYGYTF.

This clonotype appeared a few times. V and J are TRBV7-9 and TRBJ1-2; 9 bases align to TRBD1. CDR1 SEHNR and CDR2 FQNEAQ come from the germline V gene (reference sequence). Losses at the gene ends were 5 bases for V and 4 bases for J; bases not matched to a gene: 8. The CDR3 has 15 residues. CDR3 sequence: CASSPGTGPGYGYTF. CDR3 DNA: TGTGCCAGCAGCCCGGGGACAGGGCCCGGCTATGGCTACACCTTC. The full variable domain, completed using reference TRBV7-9 and TRBJ1-2, is DTGVSQNPRHKITKRGQNVTFRCDPISEHNRLYWYRQTLGQGPEFLTYFQNEAQLEKSRLLSDRFSAERPKGSFSTLEIQRTEQGDSAMYLCASSPGTGPGYGYTFGSGTRLTVV.

By share of the sample, this clonotype is medium-sized. This rearrangement joins TRBV5-6 to TRBJ2-7; 8 bases align to TRBD2. CDR1 SGHDT and CDR2 YYEEEE come from the germline V gene. This CDR3 spans 13 amino acids. The J segment lost 0 bases and the V segment lost 7 bases, leaving 3 bases of the junction unmatched. The CDR3 nucleotides are TGTGCCAGCCAGCGGGGGAGCTCCTACGAGCAGTACTTC. It codes for CASQRGSSYEQYF.